These 5 T cell receptor beta chains were all obtained from the same sample, sequenced in a study of blood T cell repertoires in COVID-19. The protocol was immunoSEQ multiplex PCR, while the TCRdb copy is restricted to in-frame clones and leaves out a portion. This repertoire shows about 320,000 clones, approximately 90% found once; its top ten account for 5.5% to 7%. The sample taken for sequencing was PBMCs or T cells enriched from blood (not recorded which). These receptors were collected from a woman aged 25 to 45 who had recovered from COVID-19.

The V gene is TRBV30, the J gene TRBJ1-2, with 10 positions matching TRBD1. Germline lookup yields CDR1 GTSNPN and CDR2 SVGIG (reference sequence). The CDR3 has 11 amino acids. J lost 7 bases, V lost 5 bases, and 1 base had no gene match. CDR3 protein: CAWGTGAGYTF. The CDR3 coding sequence is TGTGCCTGGGGGACAGGGGCTGGCTACACCTTC.

V and J are TRBV6-5 and TRBJ2-7, with 8 bases lining up with TRBD1. After removal of 2 bases from V and 2 bases from J, the junction contained 2 bases not matched to a gene. The CDR3 consists of 14 residues. Germline-derived CDR1 and CDR2 are MNHEY and SVGAGI. The CDR3 loop reads CASSYTGQAYEQYF. CDR3 in DNA: TGTGCCAGCAGTTACACGGGACAGGCCTACGAGCAGTACTTC.

The chain employs TRBV5-1 and TRBJ1-1; no clear D. This CDR3 has 15 amino acids. Germline lookup yields CDR1 SGHRS and CDR2 YFSETQ. V was shortened by 0 bases and J by 0 bases, with 9 bases between the two germline ends. The CDR3 DNA reads TGCGCCAGCAGCTTGGTGGGAGACATGAACACTGAAGCTTTCTTT. Its protein is CASSLVGDMNTEAFF.

The rearrangement joins TRBV6-5 to TRBJ1-4; 7 nucleotides align to TRBD1. This CDR3 comprises 14 residues. Looked up from germline, CDR1 is MNHEY and CDR2 is SVGAGI. V was pared by 7 bases and J by 8 bases, with 10 bases of the junction left unmatched. The CDR3 DNA sequence: TGTGCCAGCACAGAGGGGGCAGGAGGCGAAAAACTGTTTTTT. Its protein is CASTEGAGGEKLFF.

This clone was recorded a few times. The chain combines TRBV6-5 with TRBJ1-6, with 8 bases lining up with TRBD1. From germline, CDR1 is MNHEY and CDR2 SVGAGI. This CDR3 has 15 amino acids. V shed 6 bases, J shed 7 bases, and the junction held 8 bases outside the gene matches. The CDR3 is CASRIGQGLNSPLHF. CDR3 bases: TGTGCCAGCAGGATCGGACAGGGACTGAATTCACCCCTCCACTTT.